This T cell receptor beta chain was identified in a study of PD-L1 blockade in urothelial cancer. This CDR3 spans 14 amino acids. Germline V lookup: CDR1 ENHRY, CDR2 SYGVKD. V lost 4 bases and J 2 bases, leaving 11 bases between the germline ends. General study results and limits: Below-median TCR clonality that was measured in pretreatment blood predicted better survival.

Of note for this clone: What it binds is not known.

Method: immunoSEQ multiplex PCR; TCRdb's copy keeps in-frame clones and lacks some. The repertoire holds roughly 20,000 clones, with around 90% as singletons. This specimen was PBMCs, taken around atezolizumab (anti-PD-L1) treatment. V gene TRBV10-3 combines with J gene TRBJ1-1; D perhaps matches TRBD1 (5 bases). The TCR originated in a man over 45 with urothelial cancer. CDR3 in amino acids: CAISVREGNTEAFF. The CDR3 DNA follows: TGTGCCATCAGTGTCAGGGAGGGAAACACTGAAGCTTTCTTT.